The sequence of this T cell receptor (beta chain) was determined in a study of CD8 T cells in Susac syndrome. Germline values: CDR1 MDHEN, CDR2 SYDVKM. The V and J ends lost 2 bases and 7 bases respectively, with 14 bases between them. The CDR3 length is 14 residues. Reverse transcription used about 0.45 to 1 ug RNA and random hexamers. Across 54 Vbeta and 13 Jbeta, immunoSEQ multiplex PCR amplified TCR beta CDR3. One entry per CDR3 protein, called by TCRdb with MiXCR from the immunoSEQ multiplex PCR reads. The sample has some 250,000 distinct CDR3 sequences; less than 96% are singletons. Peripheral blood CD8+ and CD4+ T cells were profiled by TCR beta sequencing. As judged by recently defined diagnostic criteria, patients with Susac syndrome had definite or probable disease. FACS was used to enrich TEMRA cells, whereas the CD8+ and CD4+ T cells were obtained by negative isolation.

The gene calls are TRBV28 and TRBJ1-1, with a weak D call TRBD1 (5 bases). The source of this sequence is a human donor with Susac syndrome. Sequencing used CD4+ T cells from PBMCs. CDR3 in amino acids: CASSLPTGQLEAFF. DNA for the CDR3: TGTGCCAGCAGTTTACCTACAGGACAACTTGAAGCTTTCTTT.